The 21 T cell receptor beta chains below were found in one sample sequenced in a study of T cell responses to AZD1222 COVID-19 vaccine. The repertoire was sequenced with immunoSEQ multiplex PCR; TCRdb's copy has only in-frame clones and lacks some. This sample yields roughly 100,000 clones, of which roughly 91% are seen a single time; roughly 8% belongs to the top ten. Sequenced material: peripheral blood, taken 28 days after the second AZD1222 dose. The receptors here all came from an adult who received the AZD1222 COVID-19 vaccine.

The chain uses TRBV4-3 and TRBJ1-2; D gene uncertain. The ends were cut back, 0 bases at V and 1 base at J, with 9 bases in the middle. Per germline, CDR1 LGHNA and CDR2 YSLEER. The CDR3 extends over 15 amino acids. CDR3 sequence reads: CASSQDRQFNYGYTF. Here the CDR3 DNA reads TGCGCCAGCAGCCAAGATCGGCAGTTTAACTATGGCTACACCTTC.

This clone was found a few times. The V and J genes are TRBV19 and TRBJ2-1, with D uncertain. The V and J ends lost 3 bases and 9 bases respectively, with 6 bases between them. CDR3 size: 11 residues. Germline V gives CDR1 LNHDA, CDR2 SQIVND (reference sequence). The CDR3, as DNA: TGTGCCAGTAGTATGCTGGGTGAGCAGTTCTTC. Translated, it gives CASSMLGEQFF.

The chain recombines TRBV14 with TRBJ2-5; 8 bases are a match to TRBD2. The ends lost 1 base at V and 5 bases at J; junction bases unmatched: 6. The germline V gene has CDR1 SGHDN and CDR2 FVKESK. The CDR3 runs to 15 residues. CDR3 loop: CASSQGTSGGETQYF. CDR3 sequence (DNA): TGTGCCAGCAGCCAAGGGACGTCGGGAGGGGAGACCCAGTACTTC. Supplemented by reference TRBV14 and TRBJ2-5, the full variable domain reads EAGVTQFPSHSVIEKGQTVTLRCDPISGHDNLYWYRRVMGKEIKFLLHFVKESKQDESGMPNNRFLAERTGGTYSTLKVQPAELEDSGVYFCASSQGTSGGETQYFGPGTRLLVL.

This chain connects TRBV2 to TRBJ1-2; TRBD1 matches 7 bases. This CDR3 comprises 13 residues. J gave up 8 bases and V 9 bases, and 12 bases lay outside the gene matches. Germline V gene data show CDR1 as SNHLY and CDR2 as FYNNEI. In nucleotides, the CDR3 is TGTGCCAGTACCTACAGGGGAAGTGAGGGCTACACCTTC. Translated, it gives CASTYRGSEGYTF. Drawing the rest from reference TRBV2 and TRBJ1-2, the complete variable domain is EPEVTQTPSHQVTQMGQEVILRCVPISNHLYFYWYRQILGQKVEFLVSFYNNEISEKSEIFDDQFSVERPDGSNFTLKIRSTKLEDSAMYFCASTYRGSEGYTFGSGTRLTVV.

J is TRBJ1-2 and V is TRBV20-1, with D possibly matching TRBD1 (5 bases). The V and J ends lost 3 bases and 8 bases respectively, with 13 bases between them. CDR1 and CDR2 (germline): DFQATT, SNEGSKA (reference sequence). The CDR3 covers 12 residues. CDR3 sequence: CSASSGTEGYTF. DNA of the CDR3: TGCAGTGCTAGTTCAGGGACGGAAGGCTACACCTTC.

The CDR3 protein is CASSIIGTGLEKLFF. CDR3 coding DNA: TGTGCCAGTAGCATCATTGGGACAGGGCTCGAAAAACTGTTTTTT. J is TRBJ1-4 and V is TRBV19; TRBD1 agrees at 9 bases. Germline V lookup: CDR1 LNHDA, CDR2 SQIVND (reference sequence). The CDR3 totals 15 residues. The junction had 10 bases not matched to a gene; V was cut back by 6 bases and J by 8 bases.

This chain connects TRBV4-3 to TRBJ2-1, with D perhaps assigned TRBD1 or TRBD2 (5 bases each). The germline V gene encodes CDR1 LGHNA and CDR2 YSLEER. The CDR3 has 14 amino acids. The germline V and J ends were trimmed by 0 bases and 6 bases, with 9 bases remaining between them. The CDR3 region has the DNA TGCGCCAGCAGCCAAGATTTCGGGGCCAATGAGCAGTTCTTC. This codes for CASSQDFGANEQFF.

The rearrangement joins TRBV7-8 to TRBJ1-5; TRBD1 is a possible D gene (5 bases). V gave up 1 base and J gave up 4 bases, with 11 bases separating them. CDR1 is SGHVS and CDR2 is FQNEAQ in the germline V gene. The CDR3 is 15 residues long. CDR3 protein: CASSLGGTLNQPQHF. The CDR3 nucleotides are TGTGCCAGCAGCTTAGGAGGGACTCTAAATCAGCCCCAGCATTTT.

The chain couples TRBV7-9 to TRBJ2-3; 10 bases are a match to TRBD2. This CDR3 contains 14 residues. Per the germline V gene, CDR1 is SEHNR and CDR2 is FQNEAQ (reference sequence). The junction had 7 bases not matched to a gene; V was cut back by 5 bases and J by 8 bases. DNA for the CDR3: TGTGCCAGCAGCGCCACTAGCGGGGAGGTTACGCAGTATTTT. Translated, it gives CASSATSGEVTQYF.

The V call is TRBV5-1, the J call TRBJ1-3; D is perhaps TRBD1 (5 bases). V was trimmed by 4 bases and J by 2 bases, leaving 13 bases between them. Germline CDR1 SGHRS, CDR2 YFSETQ. The CDR3 length is 15 residues. The DNA for the CDR3 is TGCGCCAGCAGCCCGGGGACGGAGACTGGAAACACCATATATTTT. This codes for CASSPGTETGNTIYF. Based on the CDR3 plus reference TRBV5-1 and TRBJ1-3, the full variable domain is KAGVTQTPRYLIKTRGQQVTLSCSPISGHRSVSWYQQTPGQGLQFLFEYFSETQRNKGNFPGRFSGRQFSNSRSEMNVSTLELGDSALYLCASSPGTETGNTIYFGEGSWLTVV.

A note on this clone: A read error may account for a junction end that differs from germline. The chain links TRBV4-2 to TRBJ1-2; TRBD1 is a possible D gene (5 bases). Germline values: CDR1 LGHNA, CDR2 YNFKEQ. The CDR3 extends over 12 amino acids. CDR3 protein: CASTQYGGGYTF. CDR3 sequence (DNA): TGTGCCAGCACCCAATACGGGGGAGGCTACACCTTC.

The chain joins TRBV18 to TRBJ1-2, with unresolved D. Germline V lookup: CDR1 KGHSH, CDR2 LQKENI. CDR3 length: 13 amino acids. Trimming removed 1 base at V and 6 bases at J, with 9 bases between. The CDR3: CASSPRHMDGYTF. The CDR3 nucleotides read TGTGCCAGCTCACCACGGCACATGGATGGCTACACCTTC.

The chain couples TRBV6-5 to TRBJ1-2; the D gene is possibly TRBD1 (5 bases). Per germline, CDR1 MNHEY and CDR2 SVGAGI. Trimming took 7 bases from V and 0 from J, leaving 15 bases between them. CDR3 length: 15 residues. The CDR3 region has the DNA TGTGCCAGCATAGTTGTTCTGGGGGCTAACTATGGCTACACCTTC. As protein: CASIVVLGANYGYTF.

The V call is TRBV6-1, the J call TRBJ1-5, with unresolved D. This CDR3 has 16 residues. CDR1 and CDR2 (germline): MNHNS, SASEGT. Trimming left V 4 bases short and J 2 bases short, with 15 bases between. CDR3 sequence (DNA): TGTGCCAGCAGTGCTCCTTCGGCCGTAGGCAATCAGCCCCAGCATTTT. Its translation: CASSAPSAVGNQPQHF.

This chain connects TRBV6-5 to TRBJ1-2; 8 bases fit TRBD1. The trim removed 0 bases at V and 1 base at J, leaving 1 base unmatched. The length of the CDR3 is 15 residues. The germline V gene has CDR1 MNHEY and CDR2 SVGAGI. The CDR3 DNA reads as TGTGCCAGCAGTTACTCCGGACAGGGTAACTATGGCTACACCTTC. This gives the protein CASSYSGQGNYGYTF.

This chain uses TRBV6-5 with TRBJ2-7; TRBD1 aligns across 11 bases. V lost 6 bases to trimming and J lost 3 bases; unmatched junction nucleotides: 1. From germline, CDR1 is MNHEY and CDR2 SVGAGI. The CDR3 covers 13 residues. The CDR3 is CASRGTGGYEQYF. CDR3 sequence (DNA): TGTGCCAGCAGAGGGACAGGGGGCTACGAGCAGTACTTC.

The chain employs TRBV7-3 and TRBJ2-3; D might be TRBD2 (7 bases). The V gene lost 5 bases and the J gene lost 2 bases, with 20 bases spanning the gap. The CDR3 runs to 17 residues. Germline assignment: CDR1 SGHTA and CDR2 FQGTGA. The CDR3 DNA reads TGTGCCAGCAGCCCAACGGGGCGGGGGCCATCCACAGATACGCAGTATTTT. Protein product: CASSPTGRGPSTDTQYF.

This chain links TRBV4-3 with TRBJ1-2; D uncertain. V lost 4 bases and J lost 4, with 13 bases in between. Germline CDR1 LGHNA, CDR2 YSLEER. CDR3 size: 14 residues. The CDR3 nucleotides read TGCGCCAGCAGCCCCAAGGTCGGTCCCTATGGCTACACCTTC. It specifies CASSPKVGPYGYTF.

The chain joins TRBV7-9 to TRBJ1-1; 10 bases agree with TRBD1. The CDR3 totals 14 residues. The junction had 5 bases not matched to a gene; V was cut back by 4 bases and J by 6 bases. Per the germline V gene, CDR1 is SEHNR and CDR2 is FQNEAQ (reference sequence). Here the CDR3 reads CASSSDRGAAEAFF. The CDR3 coding sequence is TGTGCCAGCAGCTCGGACAGGGGGGCGGCTGAAGCTTTCTTT.

The count of this clone is one. CDR3 residues: CASSQAGDGELFF. The CDR3 DNA reads as TGTGCCAGCAGCCAAGCGGGGGACGGGGAGCTGTTTTTT. The rearrangement uses TRBV7-3 and TRBJ2-2, with TRBD2 identical over 8 bases. This CDR3 spans 13 amino acids. CDR1 and CDR2 from the germline V gene are SGHTA and FQGTGA. With V trimmed by 5 bases and J by 7 bases, 3 bases remained unmatched.

The chain links TRBV11-3 to TRBJ2-2; D may be TRBD1 (6 bases). Trimming took off 5 bases at V and 0 bases at J, with 19 bases between the two ends. The CDR3 runs to 18 residues. Germline CDR1 and CDR2: SGHNT and YENEEA. CDR3 residues: CASSRPQGGSANTGELFF. CDR3 nucleotides: TGTGCCAGCAGCAGACCCCAAGGGGGTTCCGCGAACACCGGGGAGCTGTTTTTT.